Following are 21 T cell receptor beta chains from one sample sequenced in a study of Graves' ophthalmopathy and Graves' hyperthyroidism. TCR beta CDR3 amplification used RNA transcripts. HTBI primers were used in a first-round RT-PCR, which preceded a second-round multiplex PCR. TCRdb reanalysed the multiplex PCR reads using MiXCR and keeps one entry per CDR3 protein. The sample holds 1 million to 1.3 million distinct CDR3 sequences; 35% to 45% are singletons and the top ten take more than 9.5%. Sequencing was done on a sample of peripheral blood or thyroid tissue (not recorded which). The receptors stem from an adult man with Graves' hyperthyroidism.

This clonotype was seen ten or more times. The V and J genes are TRBV19 and TRBJ1-1; possible D gene TRBD1, 5 bases. V was shortened by 8 bases and J by 0 bases, with 10 bases between the two germline ends. CDR3 size: 13 residues. Germline V CDR1 and CDR2: LNHDA, SQIVND (reference sequence). The DNA of the CDR3 is TGTGCCAGTTCAGGGAATCTGAACACTGAAGCTTTCTTT. This gives the protein CASSGNLNTEAFF.

This clonotype was detected only a few times. The chain uses TRBV29-1 and TRBJ1-2; TRBD1 might be the D (5 bases). Looked up from germline, CDR1 is SQVTM and CDR2 is ANQGSEA. V lost 5 bases and J 6 bases, leaving 13 bases between the germline ends. The CDR3 sequence is 12 residues long. In nucleotides, the CDR3 is TGCAGCGTTTCTCAGGGAGACCATGGCTACACCTTC. It specifies CSVSQGDHGYTF.

This clonotype occurred a few times. The chain combines TRBV9 with TRBJ2-7, with unresolved D. This CDR3 contains 15 residues. Germline V gene data show CDR1 as SGDLS and CDR2 as YYNGEE. Trimming took 4 bases from V and 2 from J, leaving 16 bases between them. The CDR3 nucleotides are TGTGCCAGCAGCTTCGAACCGAGTAGGCCCTACGAGCAGTACTTC. Encoded protein: CASSFEPSRPYEQYF. The full variable domain, rest sourced from reference TRBV9 and TRBJ2-7, is DSGVTQTPKHLITATGQRVTLRCSPRSGDLSVYWYQQSLDQGLQFLIQYYNGEERAKGNILERFSAQQFPDLHSELNLSSLELGDSALYFCASSFEPSRPYEQYFGPGTRLTVT.

Remarks on this clonotype: Since a much larger clone is just one base distant, this may be a read error. The CDR3 end shows no conserved phenylalanine or tryptophan, and so a read error is likely. The V gene is TRBV27, the J gene TRBJ1-2; 9 positions agree with TRBD1. From germline, CDR1 is MNHEY and CDR2 SMNVEV (reference sequence). V shed 3 bases, J shed 7 bases, and the junction held 9 bases outside the gene matches. The CDR3 length is 15 residues. The CDR3 bases are TGTGCCAGCAGTTTTACAGGGGGCGTTGTTGGTGGCTACACCCTC. Translation gives CASSFTGGVVGGYTL.

This clonotype was counted ten times or more. This rearrangement joins TRBV10-3 to TRBJ2-2, with 10 bases fitting TRBD1. The CDR3 runs 17 residues. J gave up 0 bases and V 8 bases, and 9 bases lay outside the gene matches. CDR1 ENHRY and CDR2 SYGVKD come from the germline V gene. CDR3 in amino acids: CAIGDRGSGANTGELFF. In DNA, the CDR3 is TGTGCCATCGGGGACAGGGGTTCTGGGGCGAACACCGGGGAGCTGTTTTTT.

The gene calls are TRBV5-1 and TRBJ2-7, with 8 nucleotides matching TRBD1. The CDR3 is 15 amino acids. CDR1 is SGHRS, CDR2 YFSETQ, per germline. V was clipped by 6 bases and J by 3 bases; unmatched bases: 11. Written as DNA, the CDR3 is TGCGCCAGCACCCCAGGACAGGGTGGGAACTACGAGCAGTACTTC. Its translation: CASTPGQGGNYEQYF.

This clonotype has a handful of counts. The chain links TRBV7-8 to TRBJ2-2; 9 nucleotides line up with TRBD1. The V and J ends lost 8 bases and 7 bases, in that order; junction bases with no gene match: 8. The length of the CDR3 is 14 residues. Germline V CDR1 and CDR2: SGHVS, FQNEAQ. The CDR3 DNA is TGTGCCAGCCGACAGGGGGGTCGTGACGGGGAGCTGTTTTTT. It codes for CASRQGGRDGELFF.

This clonotype was seen a handful of times. The chain couples TRBV7-9 to TRBJ2-5; 8 bases are a match to TRBD1. The CDR3 contains 15 residues. Trimming removed 8 bases from V and 5 bases from J; junction bases left unmatched: 13. Germline loops: CDR1 SEHNR, CDR2 FQNEAQ (reference sequence). The CDR3 region has the DNA TGTGCCAGCTTAGGGGCAGGGGGCGAACACGAGACCCAGTACTTC. It yields the protein CASLGAGGEHETQYF.

The sample holds many counts of this clonotype. The J gene is TRBJ2-7, the V gene TRBV10-3; D gene ambiguous. Trimming cost V 0 bases and J 2 bases, with 11 bases left between them. The CDR3 has 15 amino acids. CDR1 ENHRY and CDR2 SYGVKD come from the germline V gene. CDR3 sequence reads: CAISESKGLTYEQYF. CDR3 DNA: TGTGCCATCAGTGAGTCGAAGGGCTTAACCTACGAGCAGTACTTC.

There are many counts of this clonotype. The genes are TRBV2 and TRBJ1-2, with D perhaps TRBD1 (6 bases). This CDR3 has 15 residues. Trimming took 3 bases from V and 4 from J, leaving 15 bases between them. Germline CDR1 reads SNHLY; CDR2 reads FYNNEI. For the CDR3, the DNA is TGTGCCAGCAGTGAGGCCAGGGGCTCATCCTATGGCTACACCTTC. Translating it yields CASSEARGSSYGYTF. Full variable domain (remainder filled in from reference TRBV2 and TRBJ1-2): EPEVTQTPSHQVTQMGQEVILRCVPISNHLYFYWYRQILGQKVEFLVSFYNNEISEKSEIFDDQFSVERPDGSNFTLKIRSTKLEDSAMYFCASSEARGSSYGYTFGSGTRLTVV.

This clonotype was detected a few times. The V call is TRBV5-1, the J call TRBJ2-7; tentatively, D is TRBD1 (5 bases). Germline assignment: CDR1 SGHRS and CDR2 YFSETQ. This CDR3 contains 15 residues. V lost 0 bases, J lost 7 bases, and 17 bases lay in between. This CDR3 reads CASSLAQGHLGEQYF. The CDR3 DNA sequence: TGCGCCAGCAGCTTGGCGCAAGGACACCTCGGGGAGCAGTACTTC. Full variable domain (remainder filled in from reference TRBV5-1 and TRBJ2-7): KAGVTQTPRYLIKTRGQQVTLSCSPISGHRSVSWYQQTPGQGLQFLFEYFSETQRNKGNFPGRFSGRQFSNSRSEMNVSTLELGDSALYLCASSLAQGHLGEQYFGPGTRLTVT.

Comment on this clonotype: A single base separates this from a much larger clone, so it may be a read error. V gene TRBV11-3 combines with J gene TRBJ2-7; D call uncertain. CDR1 is SGHNT and CDR2 is YENEEA in the germline V gene. The germline V and J ends were trimmed by 3 bases and 8 bases, with 8 bases remaining between them. This CDR3 has 11 residues. The CDR3 bases are TGTGCCAGCAGCTTGTTGAAGCAGCAGTACTTC. Protein product: CASSLLKQQYF.

This clonotype has ten or more counts. The V call is TRBV12-3 or TRBV12-4, the J call TRBJ2-7, with TRBD1 as a possible D gene (6 bases). CDR3 size: 13 residues. V dropped 5 bases and J dropped 3 bases, with 11 bases sitting between them. Here the CDR3 reads CASSAGDDYEQYF. CDR3 DNA sequence: TGTGCCAGCAGTGCAGGGGACGACTACGAGCAGTACTTC.

This sequence joins TRBV10-2 and TRBJ2-7; 7 bases are shared with TRBD1. This CDR3 contains 14 residues. CDR1 is WSHSY, CDR2 SAAADI, per germline. Trimming removed 4 bases from V and 2 bases from J; junction bases left unmatched: 5. The CDR3 reads CASSGDSTPYEQYF. The DNA for the CDR3 is TGCGCCAGCAGTGGGGACAGTACGCCCTACGAGCAGTACTTC.

A remark on this clonotype: This may come from a read error, since a much larger clone is one base off. The V and J genes are TRBV7-9 and TRBJ2-5; 12 bases line up with TRBD1. CDR3 length: 15 residues. CDR1 is SEHNR and CDR2 is FQNEAQ in the germline V gene (reference sequence). CDR3 protein: CAGSFRDRGLETQYF. CDR3 sequence (DNA): TGTGCCGGCAGCTTTCGGGACAGGGGGCTGGAGACCCAGTACTTC.

This clonotype was detected ten times or more. This chain connects TRBV7-8 to TRBJ1-2; a weak D match, TRBD1 (6 bases). Germline CDR1 is SGHVS and CDR2 is FQNEAQ. The CDR3 spans 17 residues. The V end lost 5 bases, the J end lost 3 bases, and 22 bases lay between the germline ends. CDR3 DNA: TGTGCCAGCAGCCAGGTACCGGCGAGGGGGTTGGACTATGGCTACACCTTC. Protein product: CASSQVPARGLDYGYTF.

About this clonotype: A much bigger clone sits one base away, suggesting this may be a read error. The chain employs TRBV2 and TRBJ2-7; perhaps TRBD1 as D (6 bases). V dropped 2 bases and J dropped 6 bases, with 8 bases sitting between them. The CDR3 loop spans 12 amino acids. Germline CDR1 and CDR2: SNHLY and FYNNEI. CDR3 protein: CASSESRGEQYF. CDR3 bases: TGTGCCAGCAGTGAATCCAGGGGCGAGCAGTACTTC.

Comment on this clonotype: This clone may be a read error of a much larger clone one base away. The J gene is TRBJ2-7, the V gene TRBV29-1, with D perhaps TRBD2 (6 bases). Germline CDR1 and CDR2: SQVTM and ANQGSEA. V was shortened by 5 bases and J by 5 bases, with 16 bases between the two germline ends. The CDR3 sequence is 13 residues long. Here the CDR3 DNA reads TGCAGCGTTTACCGGGACTCGACCCACGAGCAGTACTTC. This encodes CSVYRDSTHEQYF.

The chain recombines TRBV10-2 with TRBJ2-2; TRBD1 is a possible D gene (7 bases). CDR1 is WSHSY and CDR2 is SAAADI in the germline V gene. The CDR3 runs to 17 residues. Trimming removed 6 bases from V and 1 base from J, with 18 bases in between. CDR3 sequence reads: CASRPSRGDENTGELFF. CDR3 nucleotides: TGCGCCAGCAGACCAAGCAGGGGGGACGAGAACACCGGGGAGCTGTTTTTT.

This clonotype was found a few times. The rearrangement uses TRBV5-5 and TRBJ2-7, with 9 bases matching TRBD2. Trimming removed 4 bases from V and 3 bases from J; junction bases left unmatched: 8. Germline values: CDR1 SGHKS, CDR2 YYEKEE (reference sequence). CDR3 length equals 15 residues. Written as DNA, the CDR3 is TGTGCCAGCAGCCTAGGTCTAGCGGGGTTCTACGAGCAGTACTTC. It specifies CASSLGLAGFYEQYF.

This clonotype was recorded a few times. The final CDR3 position lacks the conserved phenylalanine or tryptophan, pointing to a likely read error. No DNA is shown, since the ends of the CDR3 on it are uncertain; the CDR3 is the one TCRdb lists. The chain carries TRBV28 and TRBJ2-5; the tabulated D call, TRBD1, remains unverified against the DNA. Germline values: CDR1 MDHEN, CDR2 SYDVKM. The CDR3 spans 13 residues, counting both ends. CDR3: CASSQPGQGLYIL.